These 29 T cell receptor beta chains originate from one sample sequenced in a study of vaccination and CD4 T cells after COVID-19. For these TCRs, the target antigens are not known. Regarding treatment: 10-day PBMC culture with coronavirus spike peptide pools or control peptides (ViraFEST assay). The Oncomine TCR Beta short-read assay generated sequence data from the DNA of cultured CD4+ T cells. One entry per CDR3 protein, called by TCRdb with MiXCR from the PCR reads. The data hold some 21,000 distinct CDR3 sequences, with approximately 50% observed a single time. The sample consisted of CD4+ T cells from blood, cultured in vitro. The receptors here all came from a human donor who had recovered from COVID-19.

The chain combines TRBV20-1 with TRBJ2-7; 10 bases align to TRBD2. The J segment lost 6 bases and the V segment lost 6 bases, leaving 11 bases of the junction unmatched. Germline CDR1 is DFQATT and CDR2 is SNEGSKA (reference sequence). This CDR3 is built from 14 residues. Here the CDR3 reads CSAPVGTSEGEQYF. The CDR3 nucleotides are TGCAGTGCCCCTGTCGGGACTAGCGAAGGCGAGCAGTACTTC.

The CDR3 loop reads CASRATGVSYQPQHF. For the CDR3, the DNA is TGTGCCAGTAGAGCTACAGGGGTTTCGTACCAGCCCCAGCATTTT. The rearrangement joins TRBV19 to TRBJ1-5; 7 bases are a match to TRBD1. After removal of 6 bases from V and 7 bases from J, the junction contained 12 bases not matched to a gene. The germline V gene has CDR1 LNHDA and CDR2 SQIVND (reference sequence). The CDR3 has 15 residues. The full variable domain, its missing parts supplied by reference TRBV19 and TRBJ1-5, is DGGITQSPKYLFRKEGQNVTLSCEQNLNHDAMYWYRQDPGQGLRLIYYSQIVNDFQKGDIAEGYSVSREKKESFPLTVTSAQKNPTAFYLCASRATGVSYQPQHFGDGTRLSIL.

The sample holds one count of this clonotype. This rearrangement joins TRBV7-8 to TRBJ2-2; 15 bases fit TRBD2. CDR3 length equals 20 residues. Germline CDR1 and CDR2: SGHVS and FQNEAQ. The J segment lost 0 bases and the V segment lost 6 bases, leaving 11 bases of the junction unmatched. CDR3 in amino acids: CASRSLRGLAGGTNTGELFF. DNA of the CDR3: TGTGCCAGCAGGTCCCTTAGAGGACTAGCGGGAGGGACGAACACCGGGGAGCTGTTTTTT.

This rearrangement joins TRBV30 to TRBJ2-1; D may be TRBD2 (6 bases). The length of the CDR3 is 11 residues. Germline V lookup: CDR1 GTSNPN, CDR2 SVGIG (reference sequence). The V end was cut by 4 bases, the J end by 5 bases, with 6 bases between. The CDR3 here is CAWTSDNEQFF. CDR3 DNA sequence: TGTGCCTGGACTAGCGACAATGAGCAGTTCTTC.

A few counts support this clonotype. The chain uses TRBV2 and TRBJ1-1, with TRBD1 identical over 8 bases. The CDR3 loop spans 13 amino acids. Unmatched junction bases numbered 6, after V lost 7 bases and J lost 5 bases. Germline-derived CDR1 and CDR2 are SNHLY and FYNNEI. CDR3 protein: CASTQGARTEAFF. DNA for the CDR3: TGTGCCAGCACTCAGGGGGCGAGGACTGAAGCTTTCTTT. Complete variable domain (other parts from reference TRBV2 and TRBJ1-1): EPEVTQTPSHQVTQMGQEVILRCVPISNHLYFYWYRQILGQKVEFLVSFYNNEISEKSEIFDDQFSVERPDGSNFTLKIRSTKLEDSAMYFCASTQGARTEAFFGQGTRLTVV.

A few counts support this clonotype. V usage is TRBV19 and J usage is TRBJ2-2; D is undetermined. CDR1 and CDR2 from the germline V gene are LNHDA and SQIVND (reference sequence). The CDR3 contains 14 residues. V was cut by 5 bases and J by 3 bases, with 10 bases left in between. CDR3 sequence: CASSRRRDTGELFF. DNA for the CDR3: TGTGCCAGTAGTCGGCGAAGGGACACCGGGGAGCTGTTTTTT.

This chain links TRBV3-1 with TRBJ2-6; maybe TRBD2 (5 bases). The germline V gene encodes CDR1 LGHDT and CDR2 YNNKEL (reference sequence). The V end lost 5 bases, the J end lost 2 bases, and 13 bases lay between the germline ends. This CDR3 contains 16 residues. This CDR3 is CASSGSWETGANVLTF. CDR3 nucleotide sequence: TGTGCCAGCAGCGGGAGTTGGGAGACTGGGGCCAACGTCCTGACTTTC. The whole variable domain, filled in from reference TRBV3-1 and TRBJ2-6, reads DTAVSQTPKYLVTQMGNDKSIKCEQNLGHDTMYWYKQDSKKFLKIMFSYNNKELIINETVPNRFSPKSPDKAHLNLHINSLELGDSAVYFCASSGSWETGANVLTFGAGSRLTVL.

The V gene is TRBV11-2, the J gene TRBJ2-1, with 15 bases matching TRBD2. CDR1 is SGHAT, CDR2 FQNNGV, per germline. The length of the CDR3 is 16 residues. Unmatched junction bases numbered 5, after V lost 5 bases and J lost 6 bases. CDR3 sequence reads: CASSLGLAGGLNEQFF. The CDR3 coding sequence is TGTGCCAGCAGCCTCGGACTAGCGGGAGGGCTCAATGAGCAGTTCTTC.

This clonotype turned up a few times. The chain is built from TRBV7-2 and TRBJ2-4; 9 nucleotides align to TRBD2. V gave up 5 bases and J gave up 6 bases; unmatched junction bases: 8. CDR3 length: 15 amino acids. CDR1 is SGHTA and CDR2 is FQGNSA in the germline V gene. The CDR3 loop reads CASSLLAGGGNIQYF. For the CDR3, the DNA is TGTGCCAGCAGCCTACTGGCGGGAGGGGGAAACATTCAGTACTTC.

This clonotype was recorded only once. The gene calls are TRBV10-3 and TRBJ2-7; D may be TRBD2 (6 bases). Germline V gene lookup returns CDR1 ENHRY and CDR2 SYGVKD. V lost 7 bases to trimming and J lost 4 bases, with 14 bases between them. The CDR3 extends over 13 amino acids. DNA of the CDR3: TGTGCCATCACCAAGGCCGGGGGATACGAGCAGTACTTC. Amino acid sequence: CAITKAGGYEQYF.

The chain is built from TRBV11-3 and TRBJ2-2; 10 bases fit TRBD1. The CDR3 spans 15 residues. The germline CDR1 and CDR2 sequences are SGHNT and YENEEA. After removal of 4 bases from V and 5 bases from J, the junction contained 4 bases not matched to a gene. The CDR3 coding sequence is TGTGCCAGCAGCTCGGGACAGGGGTTAACCGGGGAGCTGTTTTTT. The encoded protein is CASSSGQGLTGELFF.

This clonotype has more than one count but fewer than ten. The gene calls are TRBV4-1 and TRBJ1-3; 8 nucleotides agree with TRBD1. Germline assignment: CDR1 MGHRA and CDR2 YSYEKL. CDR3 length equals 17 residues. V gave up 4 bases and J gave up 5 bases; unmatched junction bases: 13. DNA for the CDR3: TGCGCCAGCAGCCCCCTATATCGAGGACAGGGAAGAAACACCATATATTTT. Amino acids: CASSPLYRGQGRNTIYF.

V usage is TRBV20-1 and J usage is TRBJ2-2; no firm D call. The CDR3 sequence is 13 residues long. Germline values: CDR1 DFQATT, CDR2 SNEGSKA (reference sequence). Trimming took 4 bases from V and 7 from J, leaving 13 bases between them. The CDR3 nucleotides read TGCAGTGCTACGTGGGGTTCGTTCGGGGAGCTGTTTTTT. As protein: CSATWGSFGELFF.

The chain's CDR3 is CSVAGQVPSYEQYF. In DNA form, the CDR3 reads TGCAGCGTTGCAGGACAGGTGCCCTCCTACGAGCAGTACTTC. The rearrangement joins TRBV29-1 to TRBJ2-7; the match to TRBD1 covers 7 bases. V dropped 4 bases and J dropped 0; count of bases not matched to a gene: 6. Per the germline V gene, CDR1 is SQVTM and CDR2 is ANQGSEA. The CDR3 runs to 14 residues.

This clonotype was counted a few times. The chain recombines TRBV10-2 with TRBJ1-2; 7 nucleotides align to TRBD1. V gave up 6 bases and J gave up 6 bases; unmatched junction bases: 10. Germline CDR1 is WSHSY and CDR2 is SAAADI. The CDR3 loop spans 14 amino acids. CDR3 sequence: CASSALMTGHGYTF. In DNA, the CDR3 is TGCGCCAGCAGCGCCCTAATGACAGGGCATGGCTACACCTTC.

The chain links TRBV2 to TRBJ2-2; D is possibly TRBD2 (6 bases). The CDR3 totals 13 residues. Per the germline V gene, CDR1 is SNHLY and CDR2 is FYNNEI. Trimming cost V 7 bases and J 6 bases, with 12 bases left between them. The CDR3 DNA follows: TGTGCCAGCACTATGACTAGTGCCGGGGAGCTGTTTTTT. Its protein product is CASTMTSAGELFF.

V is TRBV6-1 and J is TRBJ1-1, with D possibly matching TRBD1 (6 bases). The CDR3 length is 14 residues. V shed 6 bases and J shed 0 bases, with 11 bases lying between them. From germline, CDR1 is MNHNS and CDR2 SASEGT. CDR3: CASSPTGLNTEAFF. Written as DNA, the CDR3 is TGTGCCAGCAGCCCCACAGGGTTGAACACTGAAGCTTTCTTT.

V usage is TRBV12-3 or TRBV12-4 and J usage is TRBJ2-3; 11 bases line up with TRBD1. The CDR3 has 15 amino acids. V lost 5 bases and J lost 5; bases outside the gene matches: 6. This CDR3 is CASSRTGGRKDTQYF. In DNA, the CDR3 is TGTGCCAGCAGTCGGACAGGGGGCAGAAAAGATACGCAGTATTTT.

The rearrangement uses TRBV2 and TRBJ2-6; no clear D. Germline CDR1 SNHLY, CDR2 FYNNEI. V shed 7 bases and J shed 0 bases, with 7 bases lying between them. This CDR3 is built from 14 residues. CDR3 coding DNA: TGTGCCAGCATGGTAAACTCTGGGGCCAACGTCCTGACTTTC. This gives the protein CASMVNSGANVLTF. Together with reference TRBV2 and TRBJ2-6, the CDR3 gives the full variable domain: EPEVTQTPSHQVTQMGQEVILRCVPISNHLYFYWYRQILGQKVEFLVSFYNNEISEKSEIFDDQFSVERPDGSNFTLKIRSTKLEDSAMYFCASMVNSGANVLTFGAGSRLTVL.

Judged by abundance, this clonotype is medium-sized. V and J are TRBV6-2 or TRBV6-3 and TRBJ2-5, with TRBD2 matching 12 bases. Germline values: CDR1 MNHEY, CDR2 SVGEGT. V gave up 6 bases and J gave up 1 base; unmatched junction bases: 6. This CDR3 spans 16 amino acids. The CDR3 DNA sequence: TGTGCCAGCAGAGAGCTAGCGGGAGGGGGCCAAGAGACCCAGTACTTC. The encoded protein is CASRELAGGGQETQYF.

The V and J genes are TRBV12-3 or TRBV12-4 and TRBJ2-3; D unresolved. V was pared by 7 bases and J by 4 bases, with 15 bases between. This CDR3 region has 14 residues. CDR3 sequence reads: CASKTSSSSDTQYF. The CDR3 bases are TGTGCCAGCAAGACCAGCTCTTCGTCAGATACGCAGTATTTT.

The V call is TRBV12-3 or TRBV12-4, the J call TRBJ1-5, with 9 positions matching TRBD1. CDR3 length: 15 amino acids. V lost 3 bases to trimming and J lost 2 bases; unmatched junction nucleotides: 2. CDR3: CASSFRTGGNQPQHF. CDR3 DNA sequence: TGTGCCAGCAGTTTCAGGACAGGGGGCAATCAGCCCCAGCATTTT.

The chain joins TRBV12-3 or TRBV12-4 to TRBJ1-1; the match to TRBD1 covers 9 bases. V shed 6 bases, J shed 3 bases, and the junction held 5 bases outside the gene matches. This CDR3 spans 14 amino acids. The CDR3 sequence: CASSYRGPYTEAFF. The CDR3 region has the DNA TGTGCCAGCAGCTACAGGGGGCCTTACACTGAAGCTTTCTTT.

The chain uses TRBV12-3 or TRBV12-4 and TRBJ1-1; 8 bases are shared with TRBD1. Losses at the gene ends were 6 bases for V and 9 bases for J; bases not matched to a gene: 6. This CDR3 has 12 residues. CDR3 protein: CASSSGGRKAFF. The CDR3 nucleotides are TGTGCCAGCAGCTCAGGGGGCCGCAAAGCTTTCTTT.

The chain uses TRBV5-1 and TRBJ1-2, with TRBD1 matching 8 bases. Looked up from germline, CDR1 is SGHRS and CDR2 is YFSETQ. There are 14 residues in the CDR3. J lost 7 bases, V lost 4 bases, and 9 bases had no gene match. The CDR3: CASSAGQGDGGYTF. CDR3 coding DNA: TGCGCCAGCAGCGCAGGACAGGGAGATGGTGGCTACACCTTC.

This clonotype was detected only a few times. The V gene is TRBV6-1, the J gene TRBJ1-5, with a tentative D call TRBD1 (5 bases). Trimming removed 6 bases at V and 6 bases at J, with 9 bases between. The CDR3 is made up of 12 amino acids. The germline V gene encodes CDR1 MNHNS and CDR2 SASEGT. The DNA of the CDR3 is TGTGCCAGCAGGGGGGTTGGTCAGCCCCAGCATTTT. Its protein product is CASRGVGQPQHF.

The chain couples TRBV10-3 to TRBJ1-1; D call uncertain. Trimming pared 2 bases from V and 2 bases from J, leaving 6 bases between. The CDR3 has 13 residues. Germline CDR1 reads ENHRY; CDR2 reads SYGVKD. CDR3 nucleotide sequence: TGTGCCATCAGTGAGGGGTATAACACTGAAGCTTTCTTT. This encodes CAISEGYNTEAFF.

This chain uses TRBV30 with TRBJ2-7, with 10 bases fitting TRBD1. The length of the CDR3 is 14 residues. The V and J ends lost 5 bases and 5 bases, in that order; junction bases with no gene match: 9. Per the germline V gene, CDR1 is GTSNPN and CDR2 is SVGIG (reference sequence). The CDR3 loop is CAWGAGTGAHEQYF. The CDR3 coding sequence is TGTGCCTGGGGGGCCGGGACAGGGGCTCACGAGCAGTACTTC.

The DNA for the CDR3 is TGTGCCAGCAGTTACTCGGGGGGATACCTCAACACCGGGGAGCTGTTTTTT. Protein sequence: CASSYSGGYLNTGELFF. V is TRBV6-2 or TRBV6-3 and J is TRBJ2-2; tentatively, D is TRBD2 (6 bases). Trimming removed 0 bases from V and 2 bases from J, with 13 bases in between. CDR3 length: 17 amino acids. Per germline, CDR1 MNHEY and CDR2 SVGEGT.